This TCR beta chain was recovered during a study of T cell changes during pregnancy in multiple sclerosis. Assay used: immunoSEQ multiplex PCR; TCRdb lists only in-frame clones, some missing. The sample lists fewer than 150,000 clones, 95% to 98% occurring once. The V gene's germline CDR1 is MRHNA and CDR2 SNTAGT. V was pared by 2 bases and J by 8 bases, with 10 bases between. The CDR3 runs to 13 residues. The genes are TRBV6-4 and TRBJ2-1; D is unresolved. The sample here was peripheral blood, taken after pregnancy. The clonotype originates from a female donor with multiple sclerosis, enrolled in a pregnancy study. CDR3 loop: CASSDLPFYEQFF. The CDR3 DNA follows: TGTGCCAGCAGTGACCTCCCCTTCTATGAGCAGTTCTTC.